A selection of T cell receptor beta chains follows, all from one sample in a study of cytomegalovirus exposure and HLA in healthy donors. Only in-frame clones appear in the TCRdb table, and some are missing; sequencing was by immunoSEQ multiplex PCR. This table holds roughly 100,000 clones, around 96% found once. Sequencing used PBMCs. The receptor source for this set is a woman aged 18-30 years in good health and CMV-seronegative. Both conserved end residues are part of each CDR3. Fields, in order: CDR3 length, D gene, J gene, V gene, clone size, CDR3 DNA, CDR3 protein. A D gene is named only where the DNA matches it firmly. Rows give clone size only sometimes, using once, few, many, or a class for an expanded clone.

>16|NA|TRBJ2-1|TRBV1|NA
TGCACCAGCAGCCAAGGGATAGCGGGGTCAAGCAATGAGCAGTTCTTC
CTSSQGIAGSSNEQFF
>15|TRBD2|TRBJ2-3|TRBV11-3|NA
TGTGCCAGCAGCCCCCGGCGGGGGGGCACAGATACGCAGTATTTT
CASSPRRGGTDTQYF
>13|NA|TRBJ2-7|TRBV7-8|NA
TGTGCCAGCAGCCCAGTGCAGGGGACCGAGCAGTACTTC
CASSPVQGTEQYF
>15|TRBD1|TRBJ1-1|TRBV5-6|NA
TGTGCCAGCAGCTTTGGGACAGGCCGGGTGGTTGAAGCTTTCTTT
CASSFGTGRVVEAFF
>12|NA|TRBJ1-1|TRBV28|NA
TGTGCCAGCAGTTTATTGGGGCTTGAAGCTTTCTTT
CASSLLGLEAFF
>18|TRBD2|TRBJ2-3|TRBV7-9|once
TGTGCCAGCAGCCCCTCCGGGACTAGCGGGAGTAGTACAGATACGCAGTATTTT
CASSPSGTSGSSTDTQYF
>14|TRBD1|TRBJ1-1|TRBV6-5|NA
TGTGCCAGCAGCGGGACAGCCATGAACACTGAAGCTTTCTTT
CASSGTAMNTEAFF
>12|NA|TRBJ1-6|TRBV30|once
TGTGCCTGGACGGAGTCGAGGACACCCCTCCACTTT
CAWTESRTPLHF
>11|NA|TRBJ1-1|TRBV29-1|NA
TGCAGCGCTACAGAGAACACTGAAGCTTTCTTT
CSATENTEAFF
>14|NA|TRBJ2-1|TRBV5-1|NA
TGCGCCAGCAGCCCGACAGGTTTTCGAGATGAGCAGTTCTTC
CASSPTGFRDEQFF
>14|TRBD1|TRBJ1-2|TRBV5-1|few
TGCGCCAGCAGCCTCGGGACAGGGTCCTATGGCTACACCTTC
CASSLGTGSYGYTF
>16|NA|TRBJ1-6|TRBV2|NA
TGTGCCAGCAGTCAACAGGCCCCCGGCCCCAATTCACCCCTCCACTTT
CASSQQAPGPNSPLHF
>15|TRBD1|TRBJ1-2|TRBV18|NA
TGTGCCAGCTCACCAATAACAGGGGCCAACTATGGCTACACCTTC
CASSPITGANYGYTF
>16|NA|TRBJ1-5|TRBV7-9|NA
TGTGCCAGCAGCTTAGCCCGGGCAGGGGTTAATCAGCCCCAGCATTTT
CASSLARAGVNQPQHF
>14|NA|TRBJ2-7|TRBV9|NA
TGTGCCAGCAGCGTAGCTGCTAGCTCCTACGAGCAGTACTTC
CASSVAASSYEQYF
>14|NA|TRBJ2-7|TRBV2|NA
TGTGCCAGCATCCAAGACAGTTCCTCCTACGAGCAGTACTTC
CASIQDSSSYEQYF
>15|NA|TRBJ1-6|TRBV6-6|NA
TGTGCCAGCACCAGACCGGCAGGGCGCCCTTCACCCCTCCACTTT
CASTRPAGRPSPLHF
>13|NA|TRBJ1-2|TRBV29-1|NA
TGCAGCGTTTCTACAGGGAAAGGCTATGGCTACACCTTC
CSVSTGKGYGYTF
>13|TRBD1|TRBJ2-7|TRBV6-5|NA
TGTGCCAGCAGTTACAGGGGGCCCTACGAGCAGTACTTC
CASSYRGPYEQYF
>16|TRBD1|TRBJ2-7|TRBV7-9|NA
TGTGCCAGCAGCTTAGTGACAGGGGGGGGCTCCTACGAGCAGTACTTC
CASSLVTGGGSYEQYF
>15|TRBD1|TRBJ1-2|TRBV5-5|NA
TGTGCCAGCAGCTACCGGGACAGGCCTAACTATGGCTACACCTTC
CASSYRDRPNYGYTF
>13|NA|TRBJ1-5|TRBV10-2|NA
TGCGCCAGCAGTGACTATAGCAATCAGCCCCAGCATTTT
CASSDYSNQPQHF
>13|TRBD2|TRBJ2-7|TRBV7-8|NA
TGTGCCAGCAGCTTAGATCGGGAGGCCGAGCAGTACTTC
CASSLDREAEQYF
>11|NA|TRBJ1-1|TRBV2|NA
TGTGCCAGCACCACAAACACTGAAGCTTTCTTT
CASTTNTEAFF
>14|TRBD1|TRBJ2-7|TRBV18|NA
TGTGCCAGCTCGCCCGACAGGGTCTCCTACGAGCAGTACTTC
CASSPDRVSYEQYF
>16|TRBD1|TRBJ2-2|TRBV9|NA
TGTGCCAGCAGCTCGACGGGACAGCCGAACACCGGGGAGCTGTTTTTT
CASSSTGQPNTGELFF
>15|TRBD2|TRBJ2-3|TRBV15|NA
TGTGCCACCAGCTCGAGGGTGGGAGGGGCAGATACGCAGTATTTT
CATSSRVGGADTQYF
>12|NA|TRBJ1-6|TRBV30|NA
TGTGCCTGGAGTGGGAGGTATTCACCCCTCCACTTT
CAWSGRYSPLHF
>14|TRBD1|TRBJ2-3|TRBV5-6|NA
TGTGCCAGCAGCTGGGGACAGGGAGCAGATACGCAGTATTTT
CASSWGQGADTQYF
>16|TRBD2|TRBJ2-1|TRBV27|NA
TGTGCCAGCAGTTCCCATTTAGGACTAGCCCACAATGAGCAGTTCTTC
CASSSHLGLAHNEQFF
>13|NA|TRBJ1-1|TRBV19|NA
TGTGCCAGTAGTGATAACAGTTACACTGAAGCTTTCTTT
CASSDNSYTEAFF
>13|NA|TRBJ1-5|TRBV16|NA
TGTGCCAGCAGCCAATCCGGGAATCAGCCCCAGCATTTT
CASSQSGNQPQHF
>13|TRBD1|TRBJ2-5|TRBV28|NA
TGTGCCAGCAGTGGACAGGGGGAAGAGACCCAGTACTTC
CASSGQGEETQYF
>16|NA|TRBJ1-5|TRBV4-3|once
TGCGCCAGCAGCCAAGATCCCGGGGATAGCAATCAGCCCCAGCATTTT
CASSQDPGDSNQPQHF
>15|NA|TRBJ2-6|TRBV19|NA
TGTGCCAGTAACAGAGTCAGCTCTGGGGCCAACGTCCTGACTTTC
CASNRVSSGANVLTF
>12|NA|TRBJ2-1|TRBV7-6|NA
TGTGCCAGCAGCTTATCCGGCAATGAGCAGTTCTTC
CASSLSGNEQFF
>15|TRBD2|TRBJ2-7|TRBV19|NA
TGTGCCAGTAGTATCGGGACTAGCGGAGAATACGAGCAGTACTTC
CASSIGTSGEYEQYF
>15|NA|TRBJ1-1|TRBV27|NA
TGTGCCAGCAGTTTAAGGGCGACAGGGAACACTGAAGCTTTCTTT
CASSLRATGNTEAFF
>16|TRBD1|TRBJ2-3|TRBV5-1|once
TGCGCCAGCAGCTATGGGGGACAGGCCCCTACAGATACGCAGTATTTT
CASSYGGQAPTDTQYF
>13|TRBD1|TRBJ1-5|TRBV6-1|NA
TGTGCCAGCGCACAGGGGGCAGGTCAGCCCCAGCATTTT
CASAQGAGQPQHF
>15|TRBD1|TRBJ1-1|TRBV9|NA
TGTGCCAGCAGCACTGGACAGGGGGCTTTGACTGAAGCTTTCTTT
CASSTGQGALTEAFF
>16|NA|TRBJ2-6|TRBV6-5|few
TGTGCCAGCAGTTACCCCAGGGTTTCTGGGGCCAACGTCCTGACTTTC
CASSYPRVSGANVLTF
>15|TRBD1|TRBJ2-7|TRBV7-9|once
TGTGCCAGCAGCTCCCCCCGGGACAGGGCTTTCGAGCAGTACTTC
CASSSPRDRAFEQYF
>15|NA|TRBJ2-2|TRBV4-3|NA
TGCGCCAGCAGCCAGCCCGGACAGAACACCGGGGAGCTGTTTTTT
CASSQPGQNTGELFF
>14|TRBD1|TRBJ2-5|TRBV7-6|NA
TGTGCCAGCAGCGTCGGACAGGGGCAAGAGACCCAGTACTTC
CASSVGQGQETQYF
>16|TRBD2|TRBJ2-7|TRBV4-1|NA
TGCGCCAGCAGCCAAGATAGCGGGGGGGCGGTCTACGAGCAGTACTTC
CASSQDSGGAVYEQYF
>15|NA|TRBJ1-5|TRBV7-8|NA
TGTGCCAGCAGCCCTCCAGGGGCGTCCCATCAGCCCCAGCATTTT
CASSPPGASHQPQHF
>15|TRBD2|TRBJ2-7|TRBV5-1|NA
TGCGCCAGCAGCTTGGGCCTAGCGGGGTGGGGCGAGCAGTACTTC
CASSLGLAGWGEQYF
>16|TRBD2|TRBJ2-2|TRBV15|NA
TGTGCCACCAGCGGACAGCGGGAGGGCCCCGCCGGGGAGCTGTTTTTT
CATSGQREGPAGELFF
>16|NA|TRBJ1-5|TRBV4-1|once
TGCGCCAGCAGCCAAGATTGGGGGCTAAGCAATCAGCCCCAGCATTTT
CASSQDWGLSNQPQHF
>14|NA|TRBJ1-1|TRBV5-5|NA
TGTGCCAGCAGCCTGTGGGAGGGTCGGGGTGAAGCTTTCTTT
CASSLWEGRGEAFF